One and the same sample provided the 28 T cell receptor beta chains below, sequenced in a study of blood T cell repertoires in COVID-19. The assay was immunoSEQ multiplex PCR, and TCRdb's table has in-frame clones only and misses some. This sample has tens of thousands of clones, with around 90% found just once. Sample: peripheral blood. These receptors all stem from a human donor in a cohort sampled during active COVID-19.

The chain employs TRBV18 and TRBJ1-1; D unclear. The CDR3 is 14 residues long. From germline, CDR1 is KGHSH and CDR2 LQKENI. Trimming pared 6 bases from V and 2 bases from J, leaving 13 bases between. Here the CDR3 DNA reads TGTGCCAGCTCTCCCGGAGGAAGAAACACTGAAGCTTTCTTT. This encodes CASSPGGRNTEAFF.

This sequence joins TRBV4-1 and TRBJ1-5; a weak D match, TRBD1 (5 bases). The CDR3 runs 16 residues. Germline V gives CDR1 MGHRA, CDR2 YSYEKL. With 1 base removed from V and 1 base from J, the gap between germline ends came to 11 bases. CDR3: CASSQGRVSSNQPQHF. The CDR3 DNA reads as TGCGCCAGCAGCCAAGGCAGGGTATCAAGCAATCAGCCCCAGCATTTT.

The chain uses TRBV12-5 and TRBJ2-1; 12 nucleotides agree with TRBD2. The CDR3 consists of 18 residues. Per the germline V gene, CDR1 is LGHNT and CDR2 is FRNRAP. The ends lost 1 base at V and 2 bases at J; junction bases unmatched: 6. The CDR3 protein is CASGLASSGRAAYNEQFF. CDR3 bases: TGTGCTAGTGGTTTGGCCTCTAGCGGGAGGGCCGCCTACAATGAGCAGTTCTTC.

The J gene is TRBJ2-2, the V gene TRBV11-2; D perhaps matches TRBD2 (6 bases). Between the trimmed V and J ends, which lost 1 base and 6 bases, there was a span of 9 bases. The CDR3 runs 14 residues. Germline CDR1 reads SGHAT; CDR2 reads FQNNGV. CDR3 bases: TGTGCCAGCAGCTTAGTAGGCGGGGCCGGGGAGCTGTTTTTT. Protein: CASSLVGGAGELFF.

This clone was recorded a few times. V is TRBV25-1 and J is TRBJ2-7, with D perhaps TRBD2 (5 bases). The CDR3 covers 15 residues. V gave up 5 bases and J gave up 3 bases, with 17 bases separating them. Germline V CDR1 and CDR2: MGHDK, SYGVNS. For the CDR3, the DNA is TGTGCCAGCAGTTCGAGATCCGGGATCTACTACGAGCAGTACTTC. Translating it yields CASSSRSGIYYEQYF.

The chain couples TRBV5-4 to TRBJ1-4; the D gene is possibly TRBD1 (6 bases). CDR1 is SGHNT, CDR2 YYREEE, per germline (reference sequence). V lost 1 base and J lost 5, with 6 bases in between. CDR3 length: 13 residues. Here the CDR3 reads CASSLTGNEKLFF. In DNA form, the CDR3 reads TGTGCCAGCAGCTTGACAGGGAATGAAAAACTGTTTTTT.

CDR3 protein: CSVQGATNEKLFF. The CDR3 DNA follows: TGCAGCGTCCAGGGGGCAACTAATGAAAAACTGTTTTTT. This chain joins TRBV29-1 and TRBJ1-4, with 7 positions matching TRBD1. V was pared by 6 bases and J by 0 bases, with 1 base of the junction left unmatched. The germline gives CDR1 SQVTM, CDR2 ANQGSEA. The CDR3 sequence is 13 residues long.

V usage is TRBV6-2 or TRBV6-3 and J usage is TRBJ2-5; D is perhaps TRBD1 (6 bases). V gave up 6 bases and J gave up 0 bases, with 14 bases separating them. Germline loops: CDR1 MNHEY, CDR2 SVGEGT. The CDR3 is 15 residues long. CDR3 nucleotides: TGTGCCAGCAGCTCACTACAGGGCTACCAAGAGACCCAGTACTTC. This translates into CASSSLQGYQETQYF.

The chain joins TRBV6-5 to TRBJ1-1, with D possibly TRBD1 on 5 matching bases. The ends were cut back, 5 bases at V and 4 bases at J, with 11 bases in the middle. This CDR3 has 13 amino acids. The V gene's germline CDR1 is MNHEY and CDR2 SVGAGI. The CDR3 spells CASSIRQGTEAFF. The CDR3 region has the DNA TGTGCCAGCAGTATCCGGCAGGGCACTGAAGCTTTCTTT.

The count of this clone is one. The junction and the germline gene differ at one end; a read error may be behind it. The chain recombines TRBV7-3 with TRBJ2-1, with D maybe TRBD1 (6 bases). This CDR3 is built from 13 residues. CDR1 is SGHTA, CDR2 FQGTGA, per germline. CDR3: CASSLTPGVGQFF. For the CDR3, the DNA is TGTGCCAGCAGCCTAACCCCAGGGGTCGGGCAGTTCTTC.

Written as DNA, the CDR3 is TGTGCCAGCAGCTTGGATTCGGGGGGGTTTGGTGGCTACACCTTC. Protein sequence: CASSLDSGGFGGYTF. The chain has TRBV5-4 and TRBJ1-2; D is possibly TRBD1 (5 bases). Germline V gives CDR1 SGHNT, CDR2 YYREEE (reference sequence). Trimming took off 0 bases at V and 7 bases at J, with 16 bases between the two ends. CDR3 length: 15 residues.

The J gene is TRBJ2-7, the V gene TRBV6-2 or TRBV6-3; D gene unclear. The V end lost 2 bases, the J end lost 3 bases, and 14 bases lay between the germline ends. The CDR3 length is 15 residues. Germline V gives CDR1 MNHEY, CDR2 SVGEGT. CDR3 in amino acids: CASSYGHTYYYEQYF. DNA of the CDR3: TGTGCCAGCAGTTACGGCCACACATATTACTACGAGCAGTACTTC.

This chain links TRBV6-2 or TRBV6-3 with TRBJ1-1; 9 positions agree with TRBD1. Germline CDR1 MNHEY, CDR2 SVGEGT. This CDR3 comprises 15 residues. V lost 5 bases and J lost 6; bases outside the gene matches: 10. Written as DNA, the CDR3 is TGTGCCAGCAGTCCGTCGAGACAGGGGGTAGCTGAAGCTTTCTTT. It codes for CASSPSRQGVAEAFF.

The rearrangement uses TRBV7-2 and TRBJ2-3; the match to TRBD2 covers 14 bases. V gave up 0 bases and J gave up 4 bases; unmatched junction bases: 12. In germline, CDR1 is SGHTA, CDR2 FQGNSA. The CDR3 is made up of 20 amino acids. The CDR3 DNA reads TGTGCCAGCAGCTTAGCCCTGGGACTAGCGGGAGTACTATCTTCAGATACGCAGTATTTT. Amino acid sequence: CASSLALGLAGVLSSDTQYF. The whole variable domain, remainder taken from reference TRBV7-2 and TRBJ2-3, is GAGVSQSPSNKVTEKGKDVELRCDPISGHTALYWYRQSLGQGLEFLIYFQGNSAPDKSGLPSDRFSAERTGGSVSTLTIQRTQQEDSAVYLCASSLALGLAGVLSSDTQYFGPGTRLTVL.

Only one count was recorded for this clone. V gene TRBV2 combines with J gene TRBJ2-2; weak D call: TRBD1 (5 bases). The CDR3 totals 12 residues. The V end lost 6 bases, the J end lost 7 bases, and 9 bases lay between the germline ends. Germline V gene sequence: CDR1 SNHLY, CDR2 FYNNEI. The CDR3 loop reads CASSLRGGELFF. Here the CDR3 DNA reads TGTGCCAGCAGCCTAAGGGGCGGGGAGCTGTTTTTT.

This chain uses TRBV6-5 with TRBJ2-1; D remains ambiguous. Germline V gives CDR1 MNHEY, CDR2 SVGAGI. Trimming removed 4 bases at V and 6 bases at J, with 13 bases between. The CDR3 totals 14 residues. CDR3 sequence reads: CASSWVARANEQFF. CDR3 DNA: TGTGCCAGCAGTTGGGTAGCCCGAGCCAATGAGCAGTTCTTC.

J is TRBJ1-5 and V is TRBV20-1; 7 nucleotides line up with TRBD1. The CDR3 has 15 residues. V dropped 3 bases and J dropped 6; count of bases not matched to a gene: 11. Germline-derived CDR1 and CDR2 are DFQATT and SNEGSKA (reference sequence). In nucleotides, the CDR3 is TGCAGTGCTAGTGGGTCAGGGGGTATGGCTCAGCCCCAGCATTTT. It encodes CSASGSGGMAQPQHF.

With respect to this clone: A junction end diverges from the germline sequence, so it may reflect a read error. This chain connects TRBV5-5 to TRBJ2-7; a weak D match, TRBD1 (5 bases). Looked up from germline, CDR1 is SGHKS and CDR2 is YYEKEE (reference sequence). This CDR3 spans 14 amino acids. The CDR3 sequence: CASSPAPRAGLTFF. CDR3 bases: TGTGCCAGCAGCCCGGCGCCCCGGGCAGGGTTAACTTTCTTC.

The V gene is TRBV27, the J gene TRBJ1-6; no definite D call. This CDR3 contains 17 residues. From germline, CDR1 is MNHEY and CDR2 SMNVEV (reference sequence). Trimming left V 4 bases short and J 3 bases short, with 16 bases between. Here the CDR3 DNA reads TGTGCCAGCAGTTCTAGACTTGACCTACTCTATAATTCACCCCTCCACTTT. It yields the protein CASSSRLDLLYNSPLHF.

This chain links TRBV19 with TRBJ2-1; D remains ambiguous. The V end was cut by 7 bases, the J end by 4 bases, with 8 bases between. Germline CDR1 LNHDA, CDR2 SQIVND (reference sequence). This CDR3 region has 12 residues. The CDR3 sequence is CASTNSYNEQFF. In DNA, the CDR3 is TGTGCCAGTACCAACAGTTACAATGAGCAGTTCTTC.

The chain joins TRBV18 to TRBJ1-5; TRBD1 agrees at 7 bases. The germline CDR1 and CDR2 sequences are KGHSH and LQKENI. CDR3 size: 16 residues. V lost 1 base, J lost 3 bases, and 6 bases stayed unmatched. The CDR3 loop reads CASSPLSGGLNQPQHF. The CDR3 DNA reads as TGTGCCAGCTCACCACTCTCAGGGGGGCTCAATCAGCCCCAGCATTTT.

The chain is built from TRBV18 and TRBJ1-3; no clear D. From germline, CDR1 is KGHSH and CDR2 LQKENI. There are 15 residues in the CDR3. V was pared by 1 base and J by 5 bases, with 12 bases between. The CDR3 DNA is TGTGCCAGCTCACCACGTGAAGGGAGTAGAAACACCATATATTTT. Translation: CASSPREGSRNTIYF.

The CDR3 coding sequence is TGCGCCAGCAGCTCGGGGGTGAACGAGCAGTACTTC. Encoded protein: CASSSGVNEQYF. V usage is TRBV5-1 and J usage is TRBJ2-7; the D gene is possibly TRBD2 (6 bases). The V end was cut by 3 bases, the J end by 5 bases, with 9 bases between. CDR1 SGHRS and CDR2 YFSETQ come from the germline V gene. The CDR3 spans 12 residues.

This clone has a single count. The CDR3 bases are TGCAGCGTTGCGGGGGGGACCACTTTGAGTAGCGAGCAGTACTTC. Its protein product is CSVAGGTTLSSEQYF. The J gene is TRBJ2-7, the V gene TRBV29-1; 8 nucleotides agree with TRBD2. The germline CDR1 and CDR2 sequences are SQVTM and ANQGSEA. This CDR3 spans 15 amino acids. V gave up 4 bases and J gave up 6 bases; unmatched junction bases: 14.

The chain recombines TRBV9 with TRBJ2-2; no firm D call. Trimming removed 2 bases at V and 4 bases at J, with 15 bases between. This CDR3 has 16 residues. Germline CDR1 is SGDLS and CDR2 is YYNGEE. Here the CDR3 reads CASSVTVIGGTGELFF. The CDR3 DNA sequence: TGTGCCAGCAGCGTTACAGTTATCGGTGGCACCGGGGAGCTGTTTTTT.

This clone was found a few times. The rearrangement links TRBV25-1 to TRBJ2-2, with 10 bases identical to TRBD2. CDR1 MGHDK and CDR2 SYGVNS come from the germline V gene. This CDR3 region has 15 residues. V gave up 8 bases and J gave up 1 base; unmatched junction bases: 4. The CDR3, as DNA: TGTGCCAGCCATACTAGCGGGGTGAACACCGGGGAGCTGTTTTTT. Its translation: CASHTSGVNTGELFF. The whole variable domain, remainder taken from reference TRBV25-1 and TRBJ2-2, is EADIYQTPRYLVIGTGKKITLECSQTMGHDKMYWYQQDPGMELHLIHYSYGVNSTEKGDLSSESTVSRIRTEHFPLTLESARPSHTSQYLCASHTSGVNTGELFFGEGSRLTVL.

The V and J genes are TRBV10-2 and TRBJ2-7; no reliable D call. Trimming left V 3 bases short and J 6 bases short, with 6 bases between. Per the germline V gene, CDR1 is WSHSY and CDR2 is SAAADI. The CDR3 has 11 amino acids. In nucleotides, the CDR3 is TGCGCCAGCAGTGAATGGCTCGAGCAGTACTTC. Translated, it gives CASSEWLEQYF.

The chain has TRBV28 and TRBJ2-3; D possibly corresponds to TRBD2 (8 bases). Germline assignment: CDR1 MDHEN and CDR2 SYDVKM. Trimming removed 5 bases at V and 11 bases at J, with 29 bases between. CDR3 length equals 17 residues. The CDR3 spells CASSGTAGGREGRGQYF. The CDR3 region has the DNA TGTGCCAGCAGTGGGACAGCAGGTGGTCGGGAGGGCCGGGGGCAGTATTTT.